These 13 T cell receptor beta chains were sequenced from one sample in a study of cytomegalovirus exposure and HLA in healthy donors. The PCR ran on 60 Vbeta and 13 Jbeta primers. Sequencing was performed with immunoSEQ multiplex PCR; in TCRdb, only in-frame clones are kept and a portion is missing. The sample records about 140,000 clones, approximately 71% being singletons. Sequences were obtained from PBMCs. All receptors derive from a man aged 30 to 45 in good health and CMV-seropositive.

The chain combines TRBV7-9 with TRBJ2-7; maybe TRBD1 (6 bases). The germline CDR1 and CDR2 sequences are SEHNR and FQNEAQ (reference sequence). This CDR3 contains 17 residues. Between the trimmed V and J ends, which lost 5 bases and 4 bases, there was a span of 24 bases. The CDR3 coding sequence is TGTGCCAGCAGCCCCCTTGGGGGACACGGGGCCTTATACGAGCAGTACTTC. Protein: CASSPLGGHGALYEQYF.

The chain carries TRBV5-1 and TRBJ1-1; tentative D call: TRBD1 (6 bases). Trimming pared 6 bases from V and 1 base from J, leaving 16 bases between. Germline V gives CDR1 SGHRS, CDR2 YFSETQ. The CDR3 contains 15 residues. The CDR3 DNA reads as TGCGCCAGCATCTCCTCAGGGGCTGGGAACACTGAAGCTTTCTTT. Protein product: CASISSGAGNTEAFF.

The V and J genes are TRBV11-2 and TRBJ1-5, with unresolved D. V was pared by 5 bases and J by 5 bases, with 16 bases between. The CDR3 has 15 amino acids. Germline V gene lookup returns CDR1 SGHAT and CDR2 FQNNGV. CDR3 sequence reads: CASSLAAGTHQPQHF. For the CDR3, the DNA is TGTGCCAGCAGCCTCGCCGCGGGAACCCATCAGCCCCAGCATTTT.

The V and J genes are TRBV28 and TRBJ2-7; weak D call: TRBD1 (6 bases). Germline assignment: CDR1 MDHEN and CDR2 SYDVKM. The V end lost 1 base, the J end lost 2 bases, and 12 bases lay between the germline ends. The CDR3 loop spans 15 amino acids. CDR3 in amino acids: CASSLYPGETYEQYF. The CDR3 bases are TGTGCCAGCAGTTTATATCCAGGGGAAACCTACGAGCAGTACTTC.

This CDR3 is CASSEAAGMSGNTIYF. DNA of the CDR3: TGTGCCAGCAGTGAAGCCGCAGGGATGTCTGGAAACACCATATATTTT. The chain links TRBV2 to TRBJ1-3, with D possibly being TRBD1 (5 bases). CDR1 and CDR2 from the germline V gene are SNHLY and FYNNEI. With 0 bases removed from V and 1 base from J, the gap between germline ends came to 10 bases. The length of the CDR3 is 16 residues.

This clone has a handful of counts. V and J are TRBV11-3 and TRBJ2-5; 11 bases line up with TRBD2. Germline trimming cut 4 bases from V and 5 bases from J; bases unmatched to any gene: 3. The CDR3 sequence is 14 residues long. Germline lookup yields CDR1 SGHNT and CDR2 YENEEA. CDR3 nucleotide sequence: TGTGCCAGCAGCTCCTTAGCGGGAGGGGAGACCCAGTACTTC. Its translation is CASSSLAGGETQYF.

This clone was picked up one time. The rearrangement links TRBV19 to TRBJ2-7; the D gene is possibly TRBD1 (5 bases). V was pared by 1 base and J by 3 bases, with 10 bases between. This CDR3 is built from 14 residues. The V gene's germline CDR1 is LNHDA and CDR2 SQIVND (reference sequence). The CDR3 DNA follows: TGTGCCAGTAGTATAGGCCAGGGCCGCTACGAGCAGTACTTC. Translated: CASSIGQGRYEQYF. Variable domain in full (rest from reference TRBV19 and TRBJ2-7): DGGITQSPKYLFRKEGQNVTLSCEQNLNHDAMYWYRQDPGQGLRLIYYSQIVNDFQKGDIAEGYSVSREKKESFPLTVTSAQKNPTAFYLCASSIGQGRYEQYFGPGTRLTVT.

CDR3 nucleotide sequence: TGTGCCAGCAGTGGGGACAGATTGAATCAGCCCCAGCATTTT. The encoded protein is CASSGDRLNQPQHF. This chain uses TRBV2 with TRBJ1-5; 7 nucleotides line up with TRBD1. The germline CDR1 and CDR2 sequences are SNHLY and FYNNEI. The CDR3 sequence is 14 residues long. With 4 bases clipped from V and 4 bases from J, the junction kept 4 bases outside the gene matches.

The chain joins TRBV28 to TRBJ2-3; TRBD2 might be the D (5 bases). The CDR3 has 15 amino acids. Germline lookup yields CDR1 MDHEN and CDR2 SYDVKM. V shed 6 bases and J shed 4 bases, with 17 bases lying between them. CDR3 sequence (DNA): TGTGCCAGCAGGGGAGAGCTCCGCCGGGCAGATACGCAGTATTTT. Translation: CASRGELRRADTQYF.

The chain couples TRBV6-6 to TRBJ1-1; TRBD1 is a possible D gene (6 bases). V was clipped by 6 bases and J by 1 base, with 12 bases between them. This CDR3 is 14 amino acids long. Germline V gene data show CDR1 as MNHNY and CDR2 as SVGAGI (reference sequence). This CDR3 reads CASRAGGPNTEAFF. The CDR3, as DNA: TGTGCCAGCAGGGCGGGGGGCCCGAACACTGAAGCTTTCTTT.

Details on this clone: The sample carries other DNA sequences with the same CDR3. V gene TRBV6-5 combines with J gene TRBJ2-3; D is ambiguous. CDR3 length equals 14 residues. The ends were cut back, 6 bases at V and 1 base at J, with 11 bases in the middle. CDR1 MNHEY and CDR2 SVGAGI come from the germline V gene. The CDR3 here is CASSPAQGTDTQYF. The CDR3 DNA sequence: TGTGCCAGCAGCCCGGCTCAGGGCACAGATACGCAGTATTTT.

The chain uses TRBV14 and TRBJ2-7; D gene unclear. The CDR3 is 13 amino acids. The germline CDR1 and CDR2 sequences are SGHDN and FVKESK. V was shortened by 6 bases and J by 0 bases, with 9 bases between the two germline ends. The CDR3 spells CASSPGYSYEQYF. The CDR3 DNA reads TGTGCCAGCAGTCCCGGGTACTCCTACGAGCAGTACTTC.

The chain recombines TRBV4-1 with TRBJ2-5; maybe TRBD2 (6 bases). The J call may be in error: the DNA end matches TRBJ2-7 better. This CDR3 is 13 amino acids long. The germline V gene encodes CDR1 MGHRA and CDR2 YSYEKL. CDR3 residues: CASSHPGLYEQYF. In DNA form, the CDR3 reads TGCGCCAGCAGCCACCCGGGACTCTACGAGCAGTACTTC.